Below, 10 T cell receptor beta chains from the same sample are listed, as sequenced in a study of blood T cell repertoires in COVID-19. Using immunoSEQ multiplex PCR, the repertoire was profiled, and TCRdb retains in-frame clones only, with some absent. The sample consists of some 200,000 clones, 86% of them appearing once. The sequenced sample was peripheral blood. The receptors originated from a man aged 80 or over with acute or convalescent COVID-19.

The chain uses TRBV15 and TRBJ1-4; 7 bases map to TRBD1. Germline CDR1 reads LNHNV; CDR2 reads YYDKDF (reference sequence). Trimming at V came to 4 bases and at J to 5 bases, leaving 16 bases not matched to a gene. This CDR3 spans 18 amino acids. The CDR3 sequence: CATSTPRHLGGENEKLFF. In DNA form, the CDR3 reads TGTGCCACCAGCACCCCTCGCCATCTAGGGGGCGAAAATGAAAAACTGTTTTTT.

CDR3 protein: CASSGTTGSDTQYF. Here the CDR3 DNA reads TGCGCCAGCTCGGGGACTACAGGGTCAGATACGCAGTATTTT. The rearrangement joins TRBV5-1 to TRBJ2-3, with D perhaps matching TRBD2 (7 bases). The CDR3 is 14 amino acids. V lost 7 bases, J lost 4 bases, and 16 bases lay in between. CDR1 SGHRS and CDR2 YFSETQ come from the germline V gene.

V is TRBV27 and J is TRBJ1-2; 11 bases match TRBD1. The CDR3 runs 17 residues. The V segment lost 3 bases and the J segment 3 bases; nucleotides outside the gene matches: 9. The germline CDR1 and CDR2 sequences are MNHEY and SMNVEV (reference sequence). The CDR3 DNA reads TGTGCCAGCAGTTTCCGGACAGGGGGCGCCGAAGACTATGGCTACACCTTC. Encoded protein: CASSFRTGGAEDYGYTF.

The chain combines TRBV7-2 with TRBJ2-2, with a tentative D call TRBD1 (5 bases). Trimming stripped 6 bases from V and 0 bases from J, with 5 bases between. CDR3 length equals 13 residues. In germline, CDR1 is SGHTA, CDR2 FQGNSA. In DNA, the CDR3 is TGTGCCAGCAGGACAGCGAACACCGGGGAGCTGTTTTTT. Translated, it gives CASRTANTGELFF.

The chain couples TRBV7-2 to TRBJ2-3; 9 positions agree with TRBD2. Germline CDR1 SGHTA, CDR2 FQGNSA. This CDR3 is built from 16 residues. J lost 5 bases, V lost 2 bases, and 8 bases had no gene match. CDR3 DNA sequence: TGTGCCAGCAGCTTAATGTTAGCGGGAGTAGGAGATACGCAGTATTTT. It yields the protein CASSLMLAGVGDTQYF.

This rearrangement joins TRBV29-1 to TRBJ1-5, with D unresolved. Germline CDR1 and CDR2: SQVTM and ANQGSEA. Trimming pared 6 bases from V and 5 bases from J, leaving 14 bases between. The CDR3 is made up of 13 amino acids. The CDR3 DNA reads TGCAGCGTGTCGTGGCAGGTGGATCAGCCCCAGCATTTT. Amino acid sequence: CSVSWQVDQPQHF.

The rearrangement links TRBV19 to TRBJ2-6; 8 bases fit TRBD1. The J segment lost 3 bases and the V segment lost 4 bases, leaving 2 bases of the junction unmatched. The V gene's germline CDR1 is LNHDA and CDR2 SQIVND (reference sequence). This CDR3 comprises 15 residues. The CDR3 spells CASSTTGVGANVLTF. The CDR3 coding sequence is TGTGCCAGTAGTACGACAGGGGTTGGGGCCAACGTCCTGACTTTC.

The chain couples TRBV2 to TRBJ2-6, with TRBD1 identical over 8 bases. The CDR3 runs 18 residues. Looked up from germline, CDR1 is SNHLY and CDR2 is FYNNEI. The ends lost 1 base at V and 1 base at J; junction bases unmatched: 6. The CDR3 loop reads CASSEDRGLGSGANVLTF. The DNA of the CDR3 is TGTGCCAGCAGTGAAGACAGGGGGTTAGGGTCTGGGGCCAACGTCCTGACTTTC.

The chain joins TRBV11-3 to TRBJ1-6, with TRBD1 matching 7 bases. The V segment lost 1 base and the J segment 10 bases; nucleotides outside the gene matches: 4. The CDR3 spans 14 residues. Germline-derived CDR1 and CDR2 are SGHNT and YENEEA. CDR3 in DNA: TGTGCCAGCAGCTTAGCAAGGGGGCAATCACCCCTCCACTTT. Protein product: CASSLARGQSPLHF.

The genes are TRBV28 and TRBJ1-2; D might be TRBD1 (6 bases). The CDR3 sequence is 13 residues long. Per germline, CDR1 MDHEN and CDR2 SYDVKM. V dropped 7 bases and J dropped 4 bases, with 13 bases sitting between them. CDR3 protein: CASTLRGTYGYTF. CDR3 nucleotides: TGTGCCAGCACCCTGAGGGGGACCTATGGCTACACCTTC.